This is a list of T cell receptor beta chains from one sample in a study of blood T cell repertoires in COVID-19. Data came from immunoSEQ multiplex PCR; TCRdb stores just in-frame clones and leaves some out. The sample shows 150,000 to 200,000 clones, under 90% of them seen only once. Sequenced sample: peripheral blood. These receptors were obtained from a man aged 35 to 55 with acute or convalescent COVID-19. CDR3s include the opening cysteine and the closing phenylalanine or tryptophan. Each record gives: clone size, D gene, J gene, V gene, CDR3 protein, CDR3 DNA. D genes are given only for firm matches. Clone sizes are given selectively: once, few, many, or a class where the clone is expanded.

size: NA
D: TRBD1
J: TRBJ2-7
V: TRBV13
CDR3: CASSLRGPGSRRNEQYF
DNA: TGTGCCAGCAGCTTAAGGGGGCCGGGAAGTAGGAGAAACGAGCAGTACTTC

size: NA
D: NA
J: TRBJ1-1
V: TRBV28
CDR3: CASTSGSLNTEAFF
DNA: TGTGCCAGCACCTCGGGTAGTTTAAACACTGAAGCTTTCTTT

size: NA
D: TRBD1
J: TRBJ2-3
V: TRBV6-8
CDR3: CASRFRDRGADTQYF
DNA: TGTGCCAGCAGATTCCGGGACAGGGGGGCAGATACGCAGTATTTT

size: NA
D: NA
J: TRBJ1-1
V: TRBV7-9
CDR3: CASSRPPDSETNTEAFF
DNA: TGTGCCAGCAGCCGACCCCCGGACAGCGAAACGAACACTGAAGCTTTCTTT

size: few
D: NA
J: TRBJ2-3
V: TRBV15
CDR3: CATSIRPGGTDTQYF
DNA: TGTGCCACCAGCATTAGGCCCGGGGGCACAGATACGCAGTATTTT

size: NA
D: NA
J: TRBJ1-2
V: TRBV28
CDR3: CASATGGYGYTF
DNA: TGTGCCAGCGCAACGGGGGGCTATGGCTACACCTTC

size: NA
D: NA
J: TRBJ1-1
V: TRBV28
CDR3: CASTDRNTEAFF
DNA: TGTGCCAGCACGGACAGGAACACTGAAGCTTTCTTT

size: NA
D: TRBD1
J: TRBJ1-2
V: TRBV2
CDR3: CASSAGGLNYGYTF
DNA: TGTGCCAGCAGCGCAGGGGGCCTTAACTATGGCTACACCTTC

size: NA
D: NA
J: TRBJ2-1
V: TRBV29-1
CDR3: CSVEDRQGKAHNEQFF
DNA: TGCAGCGTTGAAGACCGCCAGGGTAAAGCTCACAATGAGCAGTTCTTC

size: NA
D: NA
J: TRBJ2-6
V: TRBV3-1/TRBV3-2
CDR3: CASSPRPRTAVVAGANVLTF
DNA: TGTGCCAGCAGCCCAAGACCTCGGACAGCTGTGGTGGCTGGGGCCAACGTCCTGACTTTC

size: NA
D: NA
J: TRBJ1-6
V: TRBV28
CDR3: CASPPGGRSSYNSPLHF
DNA: TGTGCCAGCCCCCCCGGCGGAAGGAGCTCCTATAATTCACCCCTCCACTTT

size: NA
D: TRBD2
J: TRBJ2-3
V: TRBV6-5
CDR3: CASSSMGGSTDTQYF
DNA: TGTGCCAGCAGCTCAATGGGGGGGAGCACAGATACGCAGTATTTT

size: NA
D: TRBD2
J: TRBJ2-1
V: TRBV9
CDR3: CASSETGGRNNEQFF
DNA: TGTGCCAGCAGTGAAACGGGGGGGCGGAATAATGAGCAGTTCTTC

size: NA
D: TRBD1
J: TRBJ1-5
V: TRBV9
CDR3: CASSSTGANQPQHF
DNA: TGTGCCAGCAGCTCCACAGGGGCTAATCAGCCCCAGCATTTT

size: once
D: NA
J: TRBJ2-3
V: TRBV6-5
CDR3: CASSYGAGNTQYF
DNA: TGTGCCAGCAGTTACGGTGCGGGGAATACGCAGTATTTT

size: NA
D: NA
J: TRBJ2-2
V: TRBV28
CDR3: CASSSIDSTGELFF
DNA: TGTGCCAGCAGTTCCATAGACAGTACCGGGGAGCTGTTTTTT

size: NA
D: NA
J: TRBJ1-1
V: TRBV2
CDR3: CASSEARKGRDTEAFF
DNA: TGTGCCAGCAGTGAGGCAAGGAAGGGGCGAGACACTGAAGCTTTCTTT

size: few
D: NA
J: TRBJ2-7
V: TRBV4-1
CDR3: CASSQGDEQYF
DNA: TGCGCCAGCAGCCAAGGCGACGAGCAGTACTTC

size: once
D: NA
J: TRBJ2-6
V: TRBV6-5
CDR3: CASSYGYSSGANVLTF
DNA: TGTGCCAGCAGTTACGGGTACAGCTCTGGGGCCAACGTCCTGACTTTC

size: NA
D: TRBD2
J: TRBJ2-7
V: TRBV3-1/TRBV3-2
CDR3: CASSRSSGGVYEQYF
DNA: TGTGCCAGCAGCCGGTCTAGCGGGGGGGTCTACGAGCAGTACTTC

size: NA
D: NA
J: TRBJ1-6
V: TRBV25-1
CDR3: CASSEYRGADSPLHF
DNA: TGTGCCAGCAGTGAATACCGGGGGGCGGATTCACCCCTCCACTTT

size: NA
D: NA
J: TRBJ1-5
V: TRBV27
CDR3: CASSPRREQPQHF
DNA: TGTGCCAGCAGTCCCCGCCGGGAACAGCCCCAGCATTTT

size: NA
D: NA
J: TRBJ2-7
V: TRBV6-2/TRBV6-3
CDR3: CASSGLLQTGRGGEQYF
DNA: TGTGCCAGCAGTGGCCTCCTACAGACGGGGAGAGGCGGCGAGCAGTACTTC

size: NA
D: NA
J: TRBJ1-1
V: TRBV19
CDR3: CASSIDLGEFITEAFF
DNA: TGTGCCAGTAGTATAGATCTAGGGGAATTCATCACTGAAGCTTTCTTT

size: NA
D: TRBD2
J: TRBJ2-1
V: TRBV5-8
CDR3: CASKGLAAKAYNEQFF
DNA: TGTGCCAGCAAGGGACTAGCTGCGAAAGCCTACAATGAGCAGTTCTTC

size: NA
D: TRBD2
J: TRBJ2-5
V: TRBV6-5
CDR3: CASSLGIAGGETQYF
DNA: TGTGCCAGCAGCCTGGGAATAGCGGGGGGGGAGACCCAGTACTTC

size: NA
D: NA
J: TRBJ2-7
V: TRBV7-9
CDR3: CASSSTSLRRRPYEQYF
DNA: TGTGCCAGCAGCTCGACCAGCCTTAGGAGACGGCCCTACGAGCAGTACTTC

size: NA
D: TRBD1
J: TRBJ2-6
V: TRBV5-1
CDR3: CASSSGTGGAGANVLTF
DNA: TGCGCCAGCAGCTCCGGGACAGGGGGCGCGGGGGCCAACGTCCTGACTTTC

size: NA
D: TRBD1
J: TRBJ2-5
V: TRBV11-1
CDR3: CASSPLRGPRTQYF
DNA: TGTGCCAGCAGCCCCCTCAGGGGGCCGCGGACCCAGTACTTC

size: NA
D: NA
J: TRBJ1-1
V: TRBV29-1
CDR3: CSVRQALNTEAFF
DNA: TGCAGCGTTAGACAGGCATTGAACACTGAAGCTTTCTTT

size: NA
D: NA
J: TRBJ1-4
V: TRBV5-4
CDR3: CASSPGGRGNEKLFF
DNA: TGTGCCAGCAGCCCGGGGGGAAGAGGGAATGAAAAACTGTTTTTT

size: NA
D: NA
J: TRBJ2-7
V: TRBV27
CDR3: CASKGGGAYEQYF
DNA: TGTGCCAGCAAGGGGGGGGGAGCCTACGAGCAGTACTTC

size: NA
D: NA
J: TRBJ2-7
V: TRBV27
CDR3: CASSKQGSGYEQYF
DNA: TGTGCCAGCAGTAAGCAGGGTTCGGGCTACGAGCAGTACTTC

size: NA
D: TRBD2
J: TRBJ2-2
V: TRBV7-6
CDR3: CASSLASGGPTGELFF
DNA: TGTGCCAGCAGCTTAGCTAGCGGGGGTCCCACCGGGGAGCTGTTTTTT

size: once
D: NA
J: TRBJ1-5
V: TRBV27
CDR3: CASSLRGNQPQHF
DNA: TGTGCCAGCAGTTTACGGGGGAATCAGCCCCAGCATTTT

size: NA
D: NA
J: TRBJ2-2
V: TRBV4-2
CDR3: CASSQALANGELFF
DNA: TGTGCCAGCAGCCAAGCTCTAGCCAACGGGGAGCTGTTTTTT

size: NA
D: NA
J: TRBJ2-7
V: TRBV27
CDR3: CASSLWSGSGEQYF
DNA: TGTGCCAGCAGTTTATGGAGTGGATCGGGGGAGCAGTACTTC

size: NA
D: TRBD2
J: TRBJ2-5
V: TRBV4-1
CDR3: CASSQGISGGQQETQYF
DNA: TGCGCCAGCAGCCAAGGTATTAGCGGGGGGCAACAAGAGACCCAGTACTTC

size: NA
D: NA
J: TRBJ1-5
V: TRBV10-2
CDR3: CASRGGGGLDQPQHF
DNA: TGCGCCAGCAGGGGCGGGGGGGGTCTGGATCAGCCCCAGCATTTT

size: few
D: TRBD2
J: TRBJ2-3
V: TRBV4-2
CDR3: CASSPGLAGGPSTDTQYF
DNA: TGTGCCAGCAGCCCAGGACTAGCGGGGGGGCCTAGCACAGATACGCAGTATTTT

size: many
D: NA
J: TRBJ1-5
V: TRBV29-1
CDR3: CSVGDQPQHF
DNA: TGCAGCGTTGGCGATCAGCCCCAGCATTTT

size: many
D: NA
J: TRBJ2-2
V: TRBV3-1/TRBV3-2
CDR3: CASSSRPGENTGELFF
DNA: TGTGCCAGCAGTTCCCGCCCAGGCGAAAACACCGGGGAGCTGTTTTTT

size: few
D: TRBD1
J: TRBJ1-2
V: TRBV5-1
CDR3: CASSFGTGNGYTF
DNA: TGCGCCAGCAGCTTCGGGACAGGGAATGGCTACACCTTC

size: NA
D: NA
J: TRBJ2-7
V: TRBV5-4
CDR3: CASSLGLESYEQYF
DNA: TGTGCCAGCAGCCTCGGACTGGAGTCCTACGAGCAGTACTTC

size: NA
D: TRBD1
J: TRBJ1-1
V: TRBV2
CDR3: CARITGDGTEAFF
DNA: TGTGCCAGGATTACAGGGGATGGCACTGAAGCTTTCTTT